This T cell receptor beta chain was sequenced for a study of T cell responses to AZD1222 COVID-19 vaccine. Overall study context: Second doses at about 4 or about 12 weeks were pooled. Study-level results: Only a handful of AZD1222 recipients tested seropositive at baseline. Spike regions recognized by vaccine-associated CD4 TCRs spanned the protein, led by 160-218 and 743-854. Rises in breadth and depth of Spike-specific TCRs came after two AZD1222 doses.

On this clone itself: Its antigen is still unknown.

CDR1 is MNHEY and CDR2 is SVGEGT in the germline V gene. Trimming removed 5 bases from V and 2 bases from J, with 13 bases in between. This CDR3 comprises 15 residues. Measured with immunoSEQ multiplex PCR; TCRdb has only the in-frame clones, and not every one. The table shows 150,000 to 180,000 clones, with roughly 90% occurring only once. This TCR was recovered from an adult in good health. V usage is TRBV6-2 or TRBV6-3 and J usage is TRBJ1-5; D not certain. The sample in question was peripheral blood, obtained on day 0 of AZD1222 vaccination. CDR3 sequence reads: CASSDGLSGNQPQHF. The CDR3 bases are TGTGCCAGCAGTGACGGGCTTTCGGGCAATCAGCCCCAGCATTTT.